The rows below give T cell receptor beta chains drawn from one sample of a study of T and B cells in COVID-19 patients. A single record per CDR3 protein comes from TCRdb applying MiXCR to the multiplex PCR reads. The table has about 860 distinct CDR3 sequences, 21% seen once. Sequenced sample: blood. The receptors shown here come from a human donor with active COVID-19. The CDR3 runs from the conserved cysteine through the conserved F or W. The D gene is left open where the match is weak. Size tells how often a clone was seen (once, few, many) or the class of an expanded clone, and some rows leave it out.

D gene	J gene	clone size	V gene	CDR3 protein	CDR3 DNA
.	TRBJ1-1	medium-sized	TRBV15	CATSRDSLNTEAFF	TGTGCCACCAGCAGAGATTCCCTGAACACTGAAGCTTTCTTT
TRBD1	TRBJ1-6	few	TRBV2	CASSQDRDHRHSPLHF	TGTGCCAGCAGCCAAGACAGGGATCATCGTCATTCACCCCTCCACTTT
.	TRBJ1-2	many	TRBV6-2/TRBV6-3	CASSSAGALTF	TGTGCCAGCAGTTCCGCGGGGGCTCTGACCTTC
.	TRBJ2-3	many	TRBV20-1	CSATEPGGTDTQYF	TGCAGTGCTACTGAGCCCGGAGGCACAGATACGCAGTATTTT
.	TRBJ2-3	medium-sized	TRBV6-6	CASSHTDTQYF	TGTGCCAGCAGTCATACAGATACGCAGTATTTT
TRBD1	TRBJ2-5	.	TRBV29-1	CSVRDRVETQYF	TGCAGCGTCCGGGACAGGGTGGAGACCCAGTACTTC
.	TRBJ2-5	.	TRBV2	CASSEKETQYF	TGTGCCAGCAGTGAAAAAGAGACCCAGTACTTC
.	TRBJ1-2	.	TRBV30	CAGRGAFGGYTF	TGTGCCGGGCGGGGCGCTTTTGGCGGCTACACCTTC
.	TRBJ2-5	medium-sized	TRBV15	CATSRDKGQETQYF	TGTGCCACCAGCAGAGATAAAGGACAGGAGACCCAGTACTTC
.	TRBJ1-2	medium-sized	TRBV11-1	CASSFKTNYGYTF	TGTGCCAGCAGCTTTAAGACTAACTATGGCTACACCTTC
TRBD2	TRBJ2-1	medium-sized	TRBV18	CASSPLRLAVKTYNEQFF	TGTGCCAGCTCACCCCTTAGACTAGCGGTAAAGACCTACAATGAGCAGTTCTTC